The next 18 T cell receptor beta chains were all read from a single sample in a study of blood T cell repertoires in COVID-19. Profiling relied on immunoSEQ multiplex PCR, and the TCRdb table lists in-frame clones only, not all of them. The data hold around 62,000 clones, with 80% to 95% observed a single time. Sequences were obtained from peripheral blood. These receptors all stem from a man aged 65 to 79 with active COVID-19.

The chain couples TRBV11-2 to TRBJ1-1; D perhaps matches TRBD1 (6 bases). The V end was cut by 2 bases, the J end by 3 bases, with 10 bases between. The CDR3 spans 14 residues. CDR1 SGHAT and CDR2 FQNNGV come from the germline V gene. The CDR3 loop reads CASSLLGGDTEAFF. CDR3 bases: TGTGCCAGCAGCTTACTAGGGGGGGACACTGAAGCTTTCTTT.

V gene TRBV5-1 combines with J gene TRBJ1-5, with TRBD1 identical over 9 bases. CDR1 and CDR2 (germline): SGHRS, YFSETQ. After removal of 3 bases from V and 6 bases from J, the junction contained 1 base not matched to a gene. CDR3 size: 13 residues. CDR3 bases: TGCGCCAGCAGCTGGACAGGGGCTCAGCCCCAGCATTTT. It specifies CASSWTGAQPQHF.

V usage is TRBV6-6 and J usage is TRBJ2-2; 9 bases map to TRBD1. The trim removed 6 bases at V and 4 bases at J, leaving 3 bases unmatched. CDR3 size: 14 residues. The germline gives CDR1 MNHNY, CDR2 SVGAGI (reference sequence). DNA of the CDR3: TGTGCCAGCAGAGGGACAGGGAGCACCGGGGAGCTGTTTTTT. It yields the protein CASRGTGSTGELFF.

The V and J genes are TRBV7-8 and TRBJ2-5; TRBD2 might be the D (5 bases). Germline CDR1 reads SGHVS; CDR2 reads FQNEAQ. Trimming took 4 bases from V and 2 from J, leaving 11 bases between them. The CDR3 extends over 14 amino acids. The CDR3 sequence is CASSSTRWQETQYF. For the CDR3, the DNA is TGTGCCAGCAGCTCTACTAGGTGGCAAGAGACCCAGTACTTC.

Only a few counts were recorded for this clone. V gene TRBV6-2 or TRBV6-3 combines with J gene TRBJ2-7; D is ambiguous. The CDR3 is 12 amino acids. Germline V CDR1 and CDR2: MNHEY, SVGEGT. Trimming shortened V by 6 bases and J by 2 bases, and 8 bases separated the two germline ends. The CDR3, as DNA: TGTGCCAGCAGCCCGGCTGCCTACGAGCAGTACGTC. Protein: CASSPAAYEQYV.

In the case of this clone: Germline and junction disagree at one end, which may indicate a read error. The rearrangement joins TRBV7-9 to TRBJ2-3, with 9 bases lining up with TRBD1. CDR1 is SEHNR and CDR2 is FQNEAQ in the germline V gene (reference sequence). The CDR3 is 12 amino acids. CDR3 sequence reads: CASSFPGQGVGF. The CDR3 nucleotides read TGTGCCAGCAGCTTCCCGGGACAGGGAGTGGGCTTT. The whole variable domain, filled in from reference TRBV7-9 and TRBJ2-3, reads DTGVSQNPRHKITKRGQNVTFRCDPISEHNRLYWYRQTLGQGPEFLTYFQNEAQLEKSRLLSDRFSAERPKGSFSTLEIQRTEQGDSAMYLCASSFPGQGVGFGPGTRLTVL.

The J gene is TRBJ2-2, the V gene TRBV5-1; 8 nucleotides line up with TRBD2. Germline V gene data show CDR1 as SGHRS and CDR2 as YFSETQ. The CDR3 runs 15 residues. J was trimmed by 5 bases and V by 2 bases; bases with no gene match: 5. The CDR3 region has the DNA TGCGCCAGCAGCTTAGCGGGGGTAAATACCGGGGAGCTGTTTTTT. It specifies CASSLAGVNTGELFF.

This chain uses TRBV9 with TRBJ1-5; TRBD1 agrees at 11 bases. CDR1 SGDLS and CDR2 YYNGEE come from the germline V gene. J was trimmed by 10 bases and V by 3 bases; bases with no gene match: 6. The CDR3 contains 14 residues. CDR3 in DNA: TGTGCCAGCAGCGCAGGGACAGGGGGTACACCCCAGCATTTT. It codes for CASSAGTGGTPQHF.

V and J are TRBV5-1 and TRBJ2-2; D is ambiguous. V lost 0 bases, J lost 1 base, and 7 bases lay in between. This CDR3 is 15 amino acids long. Germline V lookup: CDR1 SGHRS, CDR2 YFSETQ. CDR3 in amino acids: CASSLVGVNTGELFF. DNA of the CDR3: TGCGCCAGCAGCTTGGTAGGAGTGAACACCGGGGAGCTGTTTTTT.

The chain links TRBV11-3 to TRBJ2-5; a weak D match, TRBD2 (6 bases). V was trimmed by 4 bases and J by 4 bases, leaving 16 bases between them. The CDR3 spans 15 residues. Germline-derived CDR1 and CDR2 are SGHNT and YENEEA. CDR3 nucleotides: TGTGCCAGCAGCTCCGTTGGCGGGGCGGGAGAGACCCAGTACTTC. Translated, it gives CASSSVGGAGETQYF.

The chain has TRBV7-2 and TRBJ1-4; 7 bases are a match to TRBD1. The CDR3 extends over 15 amino acids. V gave up 1 base and J gave up 7 bases; unmatched junction bases: 6. Germline CDR1 and CDR2: SGHTA and FQGNSA. CDR3 coding DNA: TGTGCCAGCAGCTTAGGGGGACAGCTGAGTGAAAAACTGTTTTTT. Encoded protein: CASSLGGQLSEKLFF.

The V and J genes are TRBV4-3 and TRBJ2-5; 11 nucleotides line up with TRBD2. Germline CDR1 is LGHNA and CDR2 is YSLEER. With V trimmed by 1 base and J by 5 bases, 3 bases remained unmatched. The CDR3 spans 15 residues. The CDR3 bases are TGCGCCAGCAGCCAAGTACTAGCGGGGGTGGAGACCCAGTACTTC. This encodes CASSQVLAGVETQYF.

This rearrangement joins TRBV7-2 to TRBJ1-5, with a tentative D call TRBD1 (5 bases). This CDR3 comprises 15 residues. V lost 1 base to trimming and J lost 1 base, with 8 bases between them. The germline gives CDR1 SGHTA, CDR2 FQGNSA. Here the CDR3 DNA reads TGTGCCAGCAGCTTAGATCAGGGAAGCAATCAGCCCCAGCATTTT. Translated: CASSLDQGSNQPQHF.

This sequence joins TRBV5-1 and TRBJ2-7, with 9 nucleotides matching TRBD1. Germline assignment: CDR1 SGHRS and CDR2 YFSETQ. The CDR3 loop spans 14 amino acids. Losses at the gene ends were 4 bases for V and 5 bases for J; bases not matched to a gene: 7. The CDR3, as DNA: TGCGCCAGCAGCAGAACCGGGACAGGGAACGAGCAGTACTTC. Residues: CASSRTGTGNEQYF.

The chain recombines TRBV18 with TRBJ1-1; D gene unclear. CDR1 KGHSH and CDR2 LQKENI come from the germline V gene. Trimming removed 3 bases at V and 5 bases at J, with 19 bases between. CDR3 length: 16 residues. DNA for the CDR3: TGTGCCAGCTCACCCCCCCGTGCGGGAGAACGAACTGAAGCTTTCTTT. The encoded protein is CASSPPRAGERTEAFF.

This clone came up a few times. This rearrangement joins TRBV4-2 to TRBJ2-7; unclear D gene. Trimming pared 0 bases from V and 0 bases from J, leaving 9 bases between. Germline assignment: CDR1 LGHNA and CDR2 YNFKEQ. CDR3 size: 15 residues. CDR3 in DNA: TGTGCCAGCAGCCAAGAAGCTGCCTTCTCCTACGAGCAGTACGTC. Translating it yields CASSQEAAFSYEQYV.

This rearrangement joins TRBV2 to TRBJ2-1; weak D call: TRBD1 (6 bases). The V gene's germline CDR1 is SNHLY and CDR2 FYNNEI. CDR3 length equals 13 residues. The V end lost 6 bases, the J end lost 6 bases, and 12 bases lay between the germline ends. The CDR3 DNA reads TGTGCCAGCAGCCAGGACAGAGGCAATGAGCAGTTCTTC. This translates into CASSQDRGNEQFF. The full variable domain, in which reference TRBV2 and TRBJ2-1 provide the parts outside the CDR3, is EPEVTQTPSHQVTQMGQEVILRCVPISNHLYFYWYRQILGQKVEFLVSFYNNEISEKSEIFDDQFSVERPDGSNFTLKIRSTKLEDSAMYFCASSQDRGNEQFFGPGTRLTVL.

This clone appeared a few times. V and J are TRBV13 and TRBJ1-1; unclear D gene. V dropped 4 bases and J dropped 0 bases, with 15 bases sitting between them. The germline V gene has CDR1 PRHDT and CDR2 FYEKMQ (reference sequence). CDR3 length: 16 residues. The CDR3 DNA reads TGTGCCAGCAGCTACGGTCGACGGGGATTGAACACTGAAGCTTTCTTT. Translating gives CASSYGRRGLNTEAFF. Drawing the rest from reference TRBV13 and TRBJ1-1, the complete variable domain is AAGVIQSPRHLIKEKRETATLKCYPIPRHDTVYWYQQGPGQDPQFLISFYEKMQSDKGSIPDRFSAQQFSDYHSELNMSSLELGDSALYFCASSYGRRGLNTEAFFGQGTRLTVV.